This T cell receptor (beta chain) was recovered during a study of T cell responses to AZD1222 COVID-19 vaccine (dated by TCRdb to the early 2020s). Background for the entire study: AZD1222 recipients whose second dose came at about 4 weeks and those whose second dose came at about 12 weeks were combined into one group, since spike-specific TCR depth and breadth did not differ between the two schedules. A total of 233 trial participants underwent TCR sequencing, of whom 207 received two doses of AZD1222 and some 26 received two doses of the MenACWY control vaccine. Trial participants were enrolled into age subgroups of 18-55, 56-69 and 70-plus years, which contained 148, 28 and 57 TCR-sequenced participants, respectively.

V is shortened by 6 bases, J by 0 bases, and the region joining them spans 15 bases. CDR1 and CDR2 are read off the germline V gene as SGHAT and FQNNGV. The CDR3 runs 16 residues from the cysteine to the phenylalanine. Only the CDR3 part of the read is kept: 48 bases, read in frame from the first base. The time point label corresponds to: baseline before first vaccination. Vaccinee samples were obtained from the UK trials COV001 and COV002, which included a single-blind randomized controlled phase 2/3 trial of AZD1222 (ChAdOx1 nCoV-19) in healthy adults. For TCRbeta chain sequencing, PBMC samples from trial participants were taken at day 0 and at day 28 after the second dose. The CDR3 regions of human TCRbeta chains were analyzed by immunosequencing. In the authors' own workflow: Repertoire TCRs were matched against a reference library of SARS-CoV-2-specific TCRs generated with the MIRA antigen-specificity platform. Breadth meant the fraction of unique TCRs that were SARS-CoV-2-associated, whereas depth meant the fraction of total T cells that were SARS-CoV-2-associated. Using the MIRA data, every spike-specific TCR was mapped to the spike region that the TCR reacted to and assigned to either a CD4 or a CD8 class. Log10-transformed breadth and depth values were compared by one-way ANOVA with Sidak's multiple comparisons tests. What TCRdb holds here is the immuneACCESS table cut down to in-frame rearrangements. Part of the clones is not present; checked against another copy, under half of the missing clones reflect an unresolved V gene, and the others are unexplained. V and J calls and clone size are given by that table; D and trimming were obtained from the DNA. The sample table records about 190,000 clones; almost 95% of these occur just once. The ten largest account for roughly 9.2% of the sample.

Concerning this clone itself: Its antigen is unknown. No base quality values were provided; no much bigger clone lies one nucleotide off.

Overall study outcomes, separate from this receptor: Spike-specific TCR breadth and depth rose significantly after two AZD1222 doses compared with day 0 and with MenACWY recipients. Only 5 to 7 AZD1222 recipients were SARS-CoV-2 seropositive at baseline, limiting conclusions about previously exposed vaccinees. Epitopes outside the regions mutated in the B.1.351 and B.1.1.7 variants were reportedly recognized by nearly half of the unique spike-specific TCRs. Participants were mostly white British and included more females than males, and it was suggested by the authors that clonal diversity may have been underestimated. Because no day 14 peak-response samples were available, the repertoires could be characterized only after the peak T cell response. CD4 TCRs associated with the vaccine covered the entire spike protein, and the dominant responses were in regions 160-218 and 743-854. The 56-69-year group was small, and its depth increase did not reach significance, likely because of low power.

The clonotype comes from an adult in good health. The sequence joins TRBV11-2 to TRBJ2-1, with no confidently assigned D gene. The source was peripheral blood, collected on day 0 of AZD1222 vaccination. CDR3 region: CASRSIQRSSYNEQFF. The sequence in DNA is TGTGCCAGCAGGTCGATACAGAGGAGCTCCTACAATGAGCAGTTCTTC.